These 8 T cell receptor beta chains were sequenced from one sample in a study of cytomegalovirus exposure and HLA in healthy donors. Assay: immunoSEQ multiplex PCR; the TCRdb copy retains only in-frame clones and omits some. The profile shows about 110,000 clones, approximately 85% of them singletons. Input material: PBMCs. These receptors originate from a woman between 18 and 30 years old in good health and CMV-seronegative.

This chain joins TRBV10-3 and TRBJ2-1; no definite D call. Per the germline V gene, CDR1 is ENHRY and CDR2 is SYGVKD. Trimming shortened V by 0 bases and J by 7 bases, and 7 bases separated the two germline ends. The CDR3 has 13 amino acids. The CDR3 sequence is CAISESMANEQFF. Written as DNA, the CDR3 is TGTGCCATCAGTGAGTCGATGGCAAATGAGCAGTTCTTC.

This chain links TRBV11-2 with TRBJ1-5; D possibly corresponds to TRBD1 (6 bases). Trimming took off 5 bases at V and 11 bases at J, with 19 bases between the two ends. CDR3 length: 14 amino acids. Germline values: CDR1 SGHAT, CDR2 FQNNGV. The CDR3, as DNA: TGTGCCAGCAGCCCCGTCCCGGGGGGCCCAGCCCAGCATTTT. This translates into CASSPVPGGPAQHF. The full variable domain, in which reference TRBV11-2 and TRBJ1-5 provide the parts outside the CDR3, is EAGVAQSPRYKIIEKRQSVAFWCNPISGHATLYWYQQILGQGPKLLIQFQNNGVVDDSQLPKDRFSAERLKGVDSTLKIQPAKLEDSAVYLCASSPVPGGPAQHFGDGTRLSIL.

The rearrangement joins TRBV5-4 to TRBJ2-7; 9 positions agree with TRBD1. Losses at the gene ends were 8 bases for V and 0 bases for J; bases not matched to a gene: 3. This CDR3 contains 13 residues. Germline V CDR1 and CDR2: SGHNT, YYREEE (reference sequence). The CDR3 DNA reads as TGTGCCAGTGGGGACAGGGACTCCTACGAGCAGTACTTC. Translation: CASGDRDSYEQYF.

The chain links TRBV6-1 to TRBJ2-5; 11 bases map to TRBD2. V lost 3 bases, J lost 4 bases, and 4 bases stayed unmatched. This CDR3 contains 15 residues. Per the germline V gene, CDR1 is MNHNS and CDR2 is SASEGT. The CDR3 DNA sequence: TGTGCCAGCAGTGATAAAACTAGCGGGGGAGAGACCCAGTACTTC. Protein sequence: CASSDKTSGGETQYF.

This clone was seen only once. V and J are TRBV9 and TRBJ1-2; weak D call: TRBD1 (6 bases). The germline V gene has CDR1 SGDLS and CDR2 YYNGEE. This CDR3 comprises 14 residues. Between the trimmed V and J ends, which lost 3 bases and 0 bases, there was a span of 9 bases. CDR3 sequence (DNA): TGTGCCAGCAGCGAGGGACATCCTAACTATGGCTACACCTTC. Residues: CASSEGHPNYGYTF. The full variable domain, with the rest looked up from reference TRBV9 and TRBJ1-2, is DSGVTQTPKHLITATGQRVTLRCSPRSGDLSVYWYQQSLDQGLQFLIQYYNGEERAKGNILERFSAQQFPDLHSELNLSSLELGDSALYFCASSEGHPNYGYTFGSGTRLTVV.

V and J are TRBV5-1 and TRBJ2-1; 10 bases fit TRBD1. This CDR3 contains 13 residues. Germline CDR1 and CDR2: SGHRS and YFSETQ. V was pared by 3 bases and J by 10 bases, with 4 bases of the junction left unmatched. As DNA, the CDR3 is TGCGCCAGCAGCTGGGACAGGGGAGGCGAGCAGTTCTTC. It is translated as CASSWDRGGEQFF.

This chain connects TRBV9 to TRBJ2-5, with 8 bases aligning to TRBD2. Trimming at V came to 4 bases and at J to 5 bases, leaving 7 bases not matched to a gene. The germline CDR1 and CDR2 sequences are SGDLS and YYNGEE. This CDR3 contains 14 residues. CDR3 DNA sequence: TGTGCCAGCAGCACCCACCCGGGGGGGGAGACCCAGTACTTC. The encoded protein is CASSTHPGGETQYF.

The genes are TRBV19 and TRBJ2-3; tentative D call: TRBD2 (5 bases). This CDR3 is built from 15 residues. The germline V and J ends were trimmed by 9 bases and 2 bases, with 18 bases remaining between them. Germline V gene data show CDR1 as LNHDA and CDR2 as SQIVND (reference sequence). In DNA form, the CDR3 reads TGTGCCAGCCAAGAGGGCACTCGGTACACAGATACGCAGTATTTT. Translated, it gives CASQEGTRYTDTQYF.